This T cell receptor beta chain is from a study of PD-L1 blockade in urothelial cancer. Study-level information: Patients' histories included 0 to 3 prior chemotherapy regimens. It was at 3 weeks (second dose) and 6 weeks after treatment start that blood was analyzed.

Described time point: pretreatment peripheral blood. TCR analog templates of synthetic origin were spiked into each PCR. Assay: immunoSEQ multiplex PCR; the TCRdb copy retains only in-frame clones and omits some. The sample contains tens of thousands of clones, about 88% of which appear only once. Germline loops: CDR1 SGHRS, CDR2 YFSETQ. After removal of 1 base from V and 3 bases from J, the junction contained 6 bases not matched to a gene. The CDR3 contains 16 residues. The gene calls are TRBV5-1 and TRBJ2-3, with 9 bases aligning to TRBD1. The material was PBMCs, obtained around atezolizumab (anti-PD-L1) treatment. The sequence came from a donor at least 40 years old with urothelial cancer. The CDR3 bases are TGCGCCAGCAGCTTGCGGGGACAGGGAACGACAGATACGCAGTATTTT. It yields the protein CASSLRGQGTTDTQYF.